This TCR beta chain was identified in a study of beta chain features in type 1 diabetes. Overall study results and limits: Among patients with Type 1 diabetes, TCRB CDR3s were moderately but significantly shorter in every one of the four CD4+ subsets.

This clone showed up just a few times. Antigen unknown. In germline, CDR1 is KGHSH, CDR2 LQKENI. V gave up 6 bases and J gave up 1 base, with 18 bases separating them. There are 16 residues in the CDR3. Sequenced material consisted of expressed TCRB transcripts (all of the isolated RNA was reverse transcribed). Clones were read by immunoSEQ multiplex PCR, and TCRdb kept only the in-frame ones, dropping some. Here the sample spans roughly 150,000 clones, approximately 8% being singletons. The sample consisted of central memory CD4+ T cells from blood. The genes are TRBV18 and TRBJ1-1, with a weak D call TRBD1 (5 bases). The receptor was isolated from a woman aged 40 to 55 with type 1 diabetes. This CDR3 is CASSGNAGVRNTEAFF. CDR3 coding DNA: TGTGCCAGCTCCGGCAACGCGGGGGTACGGAACACTGAAGCTTTCTTT.